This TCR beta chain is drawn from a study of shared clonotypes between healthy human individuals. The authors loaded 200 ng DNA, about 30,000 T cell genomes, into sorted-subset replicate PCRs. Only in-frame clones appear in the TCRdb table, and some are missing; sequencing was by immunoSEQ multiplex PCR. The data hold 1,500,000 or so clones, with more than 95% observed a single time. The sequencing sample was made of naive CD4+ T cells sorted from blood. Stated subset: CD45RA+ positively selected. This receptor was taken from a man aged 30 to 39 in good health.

The CDR3 spells CASSLSVTGGPGNEQFF. The DNA for the CDR3 is TGTGCCAGCAGTTTATCGGTGACGGGAGGGCCCGGAAATGAGCAGTTCTTC. The chain uses TRBV27 and TRBJ2-1; 8 bases are shared with TRBD2. This CDR3 region has 17 residues. The germline V gene encodes CDR1 MNHEY and CDR2 SMNVEV (reference sequence). After removal of 0 bases from V and 7 bases from J, the junction contained 11 bases not matched to a gene.